These T cell receptor beta chains were read from a single sample in a study of blood T cell repertoires in COVID-19. TCRdb keeps only in-frame clones here, not all; method: immunoSEQ multiplex PCR. The sample holds 200,000 to 250,000 clones, less than 85% seen once. The sample consisted of peripheral blood. Receptor source: a woman between 65 and 79 years old with acute or convalescent COVID-19. The CDR3 runs from the conserved cysteine through the conserved F or W. Fields, in order: V gene, D gene, clone size, J gene, CDR3 DNA, CDR3 protein. A D gene is named only where the DNA matches it firmly. The listing skips clone size in some rows; elsewhere it reads once, few, many or a size class.

TRBV10-3	TRBD1	few	TRBJ2-1	TGTGCCACTGGGGGACAGGGTTATGGGAATGAGCAGTTCTTC	CATGGQGYGNEQFF
TRBV7-3	TRBD2	.	TRBJ2-1	TGTGCCAGCAGCTTTCGGACTAGCGGCAATGAGCAGTTCTTC	CASSFRTSGNEQFF
TRBV7-9	.	.	TRBJ2-5	TGTGCCAGCAGGCAGAGGTGGGAAGAGACCCAGTACTTC	CASRQRWEETQYF
TRBV10-2	TRBD2	.	TRBJ2-1	TGCGCCAGCAGTGATGTGGGCGGGGGAAACGAGGGCTCCTACAATGAGCAGTTCTTC	CASSDVGGGNEGSYNEQFF
TRBV6-2/TRBV6-3	TRBD1	.	TRBJ2-1	TGTGCCAGCAGTTGGACAGGGACAACAAGGAATGAGCAGTTCTTC	CASSWTGTTRNEQFF
TRBV9	TRBD1	.	TRBJ2-3	TGTGCCAGCAGCACGACAGGGAACACAGATACGCAGTATTTT	CASSTTGNTDTQYF
TRBV11-2	.	.	TRBJ1-6	TGTGCCAGCAGCTCGTACAGGGATAATTCACCCCTCCACTTT	CASSSYRDNSPLHF
TRBV30	.	.	TRBJ1-6	TGTGCCTGGAGGGGGGGGAGTTCACCCCTCCACTTT	CAWRGGSSPLHF
TRBV3-1/TRBV3-2	TRBD1	once	TRBJ1-6	TGTGCCAGCAGCCAAGATGTCAGGGGGCGCGGTTCACCCCTCCACTTT	CASSQDVRGRGSPLHF
TRBV11-2	TRBD2	.	TRBJ2-5	TGTGCCAGCAGCCCGGGACTAGCGGCAAAAGAGACCCAGTACTTC	CASSPGLAAKETQYF
TRBV5-3	.	.	TRBJ2-1	TGTGCCAGAAGCTGGGCCTCTGGGCAGTTCTTC	CARSWASGQFF
TRBV3-1/TRBV3-2	TRBD1	.	TRBJ2-3	TGTGCCAGCAGCCGTAGGGACAGTTCGTCGGGCAGCACAGATACGCAGTATTTT	CASSRRDSSSGSTDTQYF
TRBV9	TRBD1	.	TRBJ1-4	TGTGCCAGCAGCGTCGAAGATGGGACAGGGGGCGAAAAACTGTTTTTT	CASSVEDGTGGEKLFF
TRBV7-3	TRBD1	.	TRBJ1-6	TGTGCCAGCAGCCTTCAGGGGGTAAATTCACCCCTCCACTTT	CASSLQGVNSPLHF
TRBV19	.	.	TRBJ1-2	TGTGCCAGTAGAACCAACCCGGGATTTTACTATGGCTACACCTTC	CASRTNPGFYYGYTF
TRBV5-8	TRBD1	.	TRBJ2-4	TGTGCCAGCAGCTCGGGGACAGGGGCCTCGGGTGGGATTCAGTACTTC	CASSSGTGASGGIQYF
TRBV11-2	TRBD1	few	TRBJ1-4	TGTGCCAGCAGCTTCGGGACAGGGGTCGTCGGAGAAAAACTGTTTTTT	CASSFGTGVVGEKLFF
TRBV5-4	.	.	TRBJ1-2	TGTGCCAGCAGCTTGCGCGCGAGCGTCGGCTACACCTTC	CASSLRASVGYTF